This T cell receptor beta chain emerged from a study of blood T cell repertoires in COVID-19. The wider study: Italy, Spain and the United States were the sources of the convalescent and acute COVID-19 samples.

Germline V gene data show CDR1 as SGHRS and CDR2 as YFSETQ. V lost 0 bases, J lost 3 bases, and 7 bases lay in between. This CDR3 spans 13 amino acids. TCRdb's table, derived via immunoSEQ multiplex PCR, lists solely in-frame clones and lacks some. This repertoire shows 390,000 or so clones, less than 90% found once; its top ten account for about 4.8%. What was sequenced was PBMCs or T cells enriched from blood (not recorded which). The source of this sequence is a woman between 50 and 59 years old who had recovered from COVID-19. The V gene is TRBV5-1, the J gene TRBJ2-7; possible D gene TRBD1, 6 bases. Written as DNA, the CDR3 is TGCGCCAGCAGCTTGGTAGGGGGCTACGAGCAGTACTTC. Translating it yields CASSLVGGYEQYF. Complete variable domain (other parts from reference TRBV5-1 and TRBJ2-7): KAGVTQTPRYLIKTRGQQVTLSCSPISGHRSVSWYQQTPGQGLQFLFEYFSETQRNKGNFPGRFSGRQFSNSRSEMNVSTLELGDSALYLCASSLVGGYEQYFGPGTRLTVT.